The clone carrying this T cell receptor beta chain was seen a handful of times. The sample comes from a study of T-cell memory formation after mild COVID-19. Via MiXCR, TCRdb re-called the 5' RACE reads, giving one row per CDR3 protein. This sample has around 340,000 distinct CDR3 sequences, with approximately 15% found just once. Trimming pared 5 bases from V and 4 bases from J, leaving 11 bases between. The CDR3 totals 13 residues. Germline V lookup: CDR1 SGHTA, CDR2 FQGNSA. The clonotype was recovered from a man between 18 and 29 years old who had mild COVID-19 (a few samples of this study predate the infection). Cell type and time point are not known. Sequences were obtained from PBMCs or a T cell subset sorted from them (not recorded which). The chain has TRBV7-2 and TRBJ2-5, with D hard to call. The CDR3 loop reads CASSPDMAETQYF. DNA for the CDR3: TGTGCCAGCAGCCCAGACATGGCAGAGACCCAGTACTTC.